This TCR beta chain was profiled in a study of shared clonotypes between healthy human individuals. Germline V gene lookup returns CDR1 MDHEN and CDR2 SYDVKM. This CDR3 contains 14 residues. V was trimmed by 7 bases and J by 0 bases, leaving 7 bases between them. For this clone: Other DNA sequences of this sample code for an identical CDR3.

In the CD4+ fraction, cells were divided into CD45RA+ naive and CD45RA-negative memory subsets. TCRdb keeps only in-frame clones here, not all; method: immunoSEQ multiplex PCR. The repertoire holds about 600,000 clones, with less than 98% as singletons. V is TRBV28 and J is TRBJ2-6; D is unresolved. The receptor was derived from a woman between 25 and 40 years old in good health. The sequenced sample consisted of naive CD4+ T cells sorted from blood. The subset was: CD45RA+ positively selected. DNA of the CDR3: TGTGCCAGCATTCCGCACTCTGGGGCCAACGTCCTGACTTTC. This codes for CASIPHSGANVLTF.